This T cell receptor beta chain was sequenced for a study of monozygotic twins with inflammatory bowel disease. This CDR3 contains 17 residues. Germline-derived CDR1 and CDR2 are DFQATT and SNEGSKA (reference sequence). In regard to this clonotype: Antigen unknown.

Researchers used template switching to add UMIs featuring a 6-nucleotide sample barcode. TCRdb reprocessed the 5' RACE reads, keeping one entry per CDR3 protein, no DNA. Across under 150,000 distinct CDR3 sequences, the top ten clones capture around 2.5% of the sample. Study-wide points: No detectable difference in repertoire similarity separated concordant from discordant twins, possibly as a result of limited power. The authors could not tell different T cell subtypes apart. Lower TCRbeta diversity (inverse Simpson) was seen in IBD patients than in healthy co-twins.

The TCR comes from a human donor with ulcerative colitis or Crohn's disease, or a healthy co-twin of an affected twin (not recorded which). The genes are TRBV20-1 and TRBJ1-6; TCRdb reports TRBD1, a call that lacks DNA to check it against. Sequenced: blood. CDR3 sequence: CSARDERGHLYNSPLHF.